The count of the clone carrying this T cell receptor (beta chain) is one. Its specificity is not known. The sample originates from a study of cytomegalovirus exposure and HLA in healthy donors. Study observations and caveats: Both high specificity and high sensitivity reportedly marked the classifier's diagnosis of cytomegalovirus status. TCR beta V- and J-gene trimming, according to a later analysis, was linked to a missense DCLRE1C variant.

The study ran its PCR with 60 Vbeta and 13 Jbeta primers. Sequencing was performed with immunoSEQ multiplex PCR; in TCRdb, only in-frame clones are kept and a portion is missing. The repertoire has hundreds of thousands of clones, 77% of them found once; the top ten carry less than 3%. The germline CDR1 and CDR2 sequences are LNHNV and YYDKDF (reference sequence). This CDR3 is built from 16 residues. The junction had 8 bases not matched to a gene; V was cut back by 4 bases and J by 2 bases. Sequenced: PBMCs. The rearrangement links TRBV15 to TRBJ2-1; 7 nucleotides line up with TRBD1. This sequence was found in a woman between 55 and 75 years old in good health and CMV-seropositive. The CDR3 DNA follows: TGTGCCACCAGCAAAGACCGGACAGGTGCCTACAATGAGCAGTTCTTC. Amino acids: CATSKDRTGAYNEQFF.